This T cell receptor (beta chain) appears in the sequencing data of a study of low-dose radiotherapy and immunotherapy resistance in tumors. Looking at the study overall: Patients received 300 mg of oral aspirin each day across four cycles, commencing on cycle 1 day 1.

Primers used for first-strand cDNA, a TRAV- and TRBV-specific set, covered both alpha and beta chains. TCR amplification used 20 to 25 PCR cycles, a constant-region primer and a V-primer adapter. TCRdb passed the reads through MiXCR, listing each CDR3 protein once. The sample records approximately 100,000 distinct CDR3 sequences, less than 25% being singletons. V lost 0 bases to trimming and J lost 1 base, with 14 bases between them. Germline V gene sequence: CDR1 MNHEY, CDR2 SVGAGI. The CDR3 is 17 amino acids. The sample's time point: after trial treatment. As for treatment: LDRT plus nivolumab, ipilimumab, low-dose cyclophosphamide and aspirin (RACIN trial). Donors were dosed with nivolumab and ipilimumab; they also received aspirin, low-dose cyclophosphamide and low-dose radiotherapy. The presence of advanced solid tumors lacking tumor-infiltrating lymphocytes characterized eligible patients.

Sequencing used PBMCs, obtained after low-dose radiotherapy plus immunotherapy. The origin of this receptor is a male donor with prostate cancer. This chain connects TRBV6-5 to TRBJ2-3; D is tentatively TRBD1 or TRBD2 (5 bases each). CDR3 nucleotide sequence: TGTGCCAGCAGTTACTCGGACCCAGGGCGGGGCACAGATACGCAGTATTTT. Amino acid sequence: CASSYSDPGRGTDTQYF.